This TCR beta chain derives from a study of blood T cell repertoires in COVID-19. Overall study: Samples came from the United States, Italy and Spain, spanning acute and convalescent COVID-19. PBMCs, B-cell-depleted T cells, or T cells provided the cDNA or gDNA that made up the material.

This CDR3 comprises 15 residues. Germline assignment: CDR1 SSHAT and CDR2 FNYEAQ (reference sequence). V was clipped by 4 bases and J by 8 bases; unmatched bases: 5. This clone was observed a handful of times. As handled by the study authors: It was from reference gene primer amplification that nucleated cell counts were estimated. TCRdb keeps only in-frame clones here, not all; method: immunoSEQ multiplex PCR. V and J calls and clone size are as listed in that table; D and trimming were resolved from the DNA. The sample has 150,000 to 200,000 clones, approximately 86% seen once. Material: peripheral blood. The chain links TRBV7-7 to TRBJ2-2; 12 bases map to TRBD2. The sequence was obtained from a woman of 80 years or more in a cohort sampled during active or convalescent COVID-19. CDR3 sequence: CASSSGLAGQGELFF. The CDR3 DNA sequence: TGTGCCAGCAGCTCCGGACTAGCGGGACAAGGGGAGCTGTTTTTT.